The rows below give T cell receptor beta chains drawn from one sample of a study of T cell responses to AZD1222 COVID-19 vaccine. Produced via immunoSEQ multiplex PCR; TCRdb's table is partial and in-frame only. The sample contains 130,000 or so clones, 80% to 90% of which appear only once. Sequenced here: peripheral blood, sampled on day 0 of MenACWY control vaccination. The receptors were gathered from an adult in good health. Each CDR3 is given with its conserved first and last residue. The order of the fields is D gene, V gene, CDR3 length, J gene, CDR3 protein, CDR3 DNA. The D gene is left open where the match is weak.

D gene: NA; V gene: TRBV2; CDR3 length: 14; J gene: TRBJ1-1; CDR3 protein: CARAGRQQATEAFF; CDR3 DNA: TGTGCCAGGGCGGGGCGGCAGCAAGCAACTGAAGCTTTCTTT
D gene: NA; V gene: TRBV5-1; CDR3 length: 15; J gene: TRBJ1-2; CDR3 protein: CASSLGLGANYGYTF; CDR3 DNA: TGCGCCAGCAGCTTGGGGCTAGGGGCGAACTATGGCTACACCTTC
D gene: NA; V gene: TRBV11-3; CDR3 length: 16; J gene: TRBJ1-1; CDR3 protein: CASSSSGAPLTWEAFF; CDR3 DNA: TGTGCCAGCAGCTCATCAGGGGCGCCCCTGACATGGGAAGCTTTCTTT
D gene: TRBD1; V gene: TRBV11-2; CDR3 length: 15; J gene: TRBJ2-7; CDR3 protein: CASSLDQRTGHEQYF; CDR3 DNA: TGTGCCAGCAGCTTAGATCAAAGGACAGGGCACGAGCAGTACTTC
D gene: NA; V gene: TRBV4-3; CDR3 length: 14; J gene: TRBJ1-1; CDR3 protein: CASSQDRGQFEAFF; CDR3 DNA: TGCGCCAGCAGCCAGGACCGAGGACAGTTTGAAGCTTTCTTT
D gene: NA; V gene: TRBV7-2; CDR3 length: 16; J gene: TRBJ1-5; CDR3 protein: CASSLSLFQGGQPQHF; CDR3 DNA: TGTGCCAGCAGCTTATCATTATTCCAGGGAGGTCAGCCCCAGCATTTT
D gene: TRBD1; V gene: TRBV9; CDR3 length: 14; J gene: TRBJ2-7; CDR3 protein: CASSNRDSSYEQYF; CDR3 DNA: TGTGCCAGCAGCAACCGGGACAGTTCCTACGAGCAGTACTTC
D gene: NA; V gene: TRBV14; CDR3 length: 14; J gene: TRBJ2-5; CDR3 protein: CASSQLAGGETQYF; CDR3 DNA: TGTGCCAGCAGCCAACTAGCAGGCGGGGAGACCCAGTACTTC
D gene: TRBD2; V gene: TRBV4-3; CDR3 length: 19; J gene: TRBJ2-1; CDR3 protein: CASSQAMGTSGGPHNGQFF; CDR3 DNA: TGCGCCAGCAGCCAAGCCATGGGGACGAGCGGGGGCCCCCACAATGGGCAGTTCTTC
D gene: TRBD1; V gene: TRBV19; CDR3 length: 14; J gene: TRBJ2-7; CDR3 protein: CASSIGVTGNEQYF; CDR3 DNA: TGTGCCAGTAGTATAGGCGTGACAGGGAACGAGCAGTACTTC
D gene: NA; V gene: TRBV4-2; CDR3 length: 16; J gene: TRBJ2-7; CDR3 protein: CASSQVGASGTYEQYF; CDR3 DNA: TGTGCCAGCAGCCAAGTAGGTGCATCAGGTACCTACGAGCAGTACTTC
D gene: TRBD2; V gene: TRBV3-1/TRBV3-2; CDR3 length: 16; J gene: TRBJ2-5; CDR3 protein: CASSLRTSGRVWTQYF; CDR3 DNA: TGTGCCAGCAGCTTACGGACTAGCGGGAGGGTATGGACCCAGTACTTC
D gene: TRBD2; V gene: TRBV5-4; CDR3 length: 15; J gene: TRBJ2-7; CDR3 protein: CASSPGTSGTYEQYF; CDR3 DNA: TGTGCCAGCAGCCCGGGGACTAGCGGAACCTACGAGCAGTACTTC
D gene: NA; V gene: TRBV9; CDR3 length: 15; J gene: TRBJ1-1; CDR3 protein: CASSVDSSVATEAFF; CDR3 DNA: TGTGCCAGCAGCGTAGACTCTTCAGTAGCCACTGAAGCTTTCTTT
D gene: TRBD1; V gene: TRBV18; CDR3 length: 18; J gene: TRBJ1-5; CDR3 protein: CASSPRTGQGYSNQPQHF; CDR3 DNA: TGTGCCAGCTCACCACGGACAGGGCAGGGCTATAGCAATCAGCCCCAGCATTTT
D gene: TRBD1; V gene: TRBV19; CDR3 length: 14; J gene: TRBJ2-5; CDR3 protein: CASSLGQMGETQYF; CDR3 DNA: TGTGCCAGTAGCCTGGGACAGATGGGTGAGACCCAGTACTTC
D gene: TRBD1; V gene: TRBV12-3/TRBV12-4; CDR3 length: 13; J gene: TRBJ2-1; CDR3 protein: CASSLGTGDEQFF; CDR3 DNA: TGTGCCAGCAGTTTAGGGACAGGGGACGAGCAGTTCTTC
D gene: NA; V gene: TRBV28; CDR3 length: 12; J gene: TRBJ1-2; CDR3 protein: CASSLGGYGYTF; CDR3 DNA: TGTGCCAGCAGTCTTGGGGGCTATGGCTACACCTTC
D gene: NA; V gene: TRBV7-9; CDR3 length: 15; J gene: TRBJ2-7; CDR3 protein: CASSLAKGVGYEQYF; CDR3 DNA: TGTGCCAGCAGCTTAGCGAAGGGTGTGGGGTACGAGCAGTACTTC
D gene: NA; V gene: TRBV6-5; CDR3 length: 13; J gene: TRBJ1-1; CDR3 protein: CASRLHREPEAFF; CDR3 DNA: TGTGCCAGCAGGTTACATCGGGAGCCTGAAGCTTTCTTT
D gene: NA; V gene: TRBV12-3/TRBV12-4; CDR3 length: 12; J gene: TRBJ2-4; CDR3 protein: CASSYSQNIQYF; CDR3 DNA: TGTGCCAGCAGTTACAGTCAAAACATTCAGTACTTC
D gene: NA; V gene: TRBV27; CDR3 length: 14; J gene: TRBJ1-4; CDR3 protein: CASSFNQGNEKLFF; CDR3 DNA: TGTGCCAGCAGTTTTAACCAGGGTAATGAAAAACTGTTTTTT